These 6 T cell receptor beta chains originate from one sample sequenced in a study of T cell responses to AZD1222 COVID-19 vaccine. Sequenced by immunoSEQ multiplex PCR; TCRdb stores in-frame clones only, minus some. Among approximately 150,000 clones listed, about 90% were seen once. The input for sequencing was peripheral blood, taken 28 days after the second AZD1222 dose. Every receptor here comes from an adult who received the AZD1222 COVID-19 vaccine.

The chain uses TRBV12-3 or TRBV12-4 and TRBJ1-1, with D perhaps TRBD1 (6 bases). The CDR3 loop spans 12 amino acids. Trimming took off 3 bases at V and 8 bases at J, with 10 bases between the two ends. CDR3 residues: CASSLGAAEAFF. The CDR3 DNA is TGTGCCAGCAGTTTGGGGGCGGCGGAAGCTTTCTTT.

This sequence joins TRBV18 and TRBJ2-7, with D uncertain. This CDR3 comprises 15 residues. Trimming removed 1 base at V and 0 bases at J, with 10 bases between. CDR1 and CDR2 (germline): KGHSH, LQKENI. This CDR3 is CASSPRGVGSYEQYF. The CDR3 nucleotides read TGTGCCAGCTCACCACGAGGTGTAGGCTCCTACGAGCAGTACTTC. Drawing the rest from reference TRBV18 and TRBJ2-7, the complete variable domain is NAGVMQNPRHLVRRRGQEARLRCSPMKGHSHVYWYRQLPEEGLKFMVYLQKENIIDESGMPKERFSAEFPKEGPSILRIQQVVRGDSAAYFCASSPRGVGSYEQYFGPGTRLTVT.

The rearrangement links TRBV7-2 to TRBJ2-1; D is ambiguous. Germline CDR1 reads SGHTA; CDR2 reads FQGNSA. V was clipped by 3 bases and J by 4 bases, with 10 bases between them. The CDR3 is made up of 14 amino acids. Here the CDR3 DNA reads TGTGCCAGCAGCTTGCCGGAGCGTTACAATGAGCAGTTCTTC. Protein product: CASSLPERYNEQFF.

V gene TRBV7-9 combines with J gene TRBJ2-3; D may correspond to TRBD1 or TRBD2 (5 bases each). Germline V gene sequence: CDR1 SEHNR, CDR2 FQNEAQ (reference sequence). This CDR3 comprises 12 residues. V lost 7 bases and J 8 bases, leaving 13 bases between the germline ends. The CDR3 region has the DNA TGTGCCAGCACCCGGGGCGCTCGTACGCAGTATTTT. It encodes CASTRGARTQYF.

The chain joins TRBV19 to TRBJ1-5, with D hard to call. The V and J ends lost 3 bases and 7 bases respectively, with 13 bases between them. The length of the CDR3 is 14 residues. Germline V lookup: CDR1 LNHDA, CDR2 SQIVND (reference sequence). Written as DNA, the CDR3 is TGTGCCAGTAGTATTCCCGGCCGTTACCAGCCCCAGCATTTT. It codes for CASSIPGRYQPQHF.

The chain has TRBV5-5 and TRBJ2-7; 9 bases line up with TRBD1. The CDR3 totals 15 residues. Losses at the gene ends were 4 bases for V and 6 bases for J; bases not matched to a gene: 11. CDR1 and CDR2 (germline): SGHKS, YYEKEE (reference sequence). The CDR3 protein is CASSPFTGGRVEQYF. CDR3 DNA: TGTGCCAGCAGCCCTTTTACAGGGGGCCGGGTCGAGCAGTACTTC.